This TCR beta chain was documented in a study of shared clonotypes between healthy human individuals. The CDR3 runs to 14 residues. In germline, CDR1 is SGHDT, CDR2 YYEEEE. The J segment lost 4 bases and the V segment lost 4 bases, leaving 4 bases of the junction unmatched. In the authors' methods: ImmunoSEQ output lacked quality scores and full-length reads, limiting matched filtering. Measured with immunoSEQ multiplex PCR; TCRdb has only the in-frame clones, and not every one. The V and J calls and clone size are taken from that table; D and trimming were inferred from the DNA. The table has about 480,000 clones, around 74% seen once.

V and J are TRBV5-6 and TRBJ2-2, with 7 bases matching TRBD2. The sample consisted of PBMCs. The sequence derives from a woman aged 40 to 50 in good health. Some clones in this sample may be carry-over from other donors' samples. The CDR3 protein is CASSRGTTTGELFF. The CDR3 DNA sequence: TGTGCCAGCAGCCGGGGGACTACCACCGGGGAGCTGTTTTTT.